These T cell receptor beta chains were read from a single sample in a study of OX40 agonist ivuxolimab in advanced cancers. Produced via immunoSEQ multiplex PCR; TCRdb's table is partial and in-frame only. The sample shows around 25,000 clones, roughly four fifths of them seen only once. The specimen comprised CD4+ or CD8+ T cells sorted from blood, sampled in a trial of the OX40 agonist ivuxolimab. The receptors here all came from an adult with an advanced solid tumor such as melanoma, head and neck, liver or kidney cancer. Both conserved end residues are part of each CDR3. The D gene is left open where the match is weak. Only part of the rows carry a size: once, few, many, or a class if the clone is expanded.

V	size	D	J	DNA	CDR3
TRBV7-2	once	-	TRBJ2-5	TGTGCCAGCAGCTATAGGGAGACCCAGTACTTC	CASSYRETQYF
TRBV2	-	-	TRBJ2-7	TGTGCCAGCACTGAACAGGGCCAGCAGTACTTC	CASTEQGQQYF
TRBV6-5	medium-sized	TRBD2	TRBJ2-1	TGTGCCAGCAGTCAGACTAGCGGGAGTGTCAATGAGCAGTTCTTC	CASSQTSGSVNEQFF
TRBV10-3	many	-	TRBJ1-5	TGTGCCATCAGTGGCCAGGAGGATGGCAATCAGCCCCAGCATTTT	CAISGQEDGNQPQHF
TRBV29-1	-	-	TRBJ1-4	TGCAGCGTGGCAACAGGGTCTGAAAAACTGTTTTTT	CSVATGSEKLFF
TRBV6-5	once	-	TRBJ1-2	TGTGCCAGCAGTTACTCCCCTCTGACACATACCTATGGCTACACCTTC	CASSYSPLTHTYGYTF
TRBV9	-	-	TRBJ2-3	TGTGCCAGCAGCGTACGGGCAGGGCGCACAGATACGCAGTATTTT	CASSVRAGRTDTQYF
TRBV28	-	TRBD1	TRBJ1-5	TGTGCCAGCAGGGGAGGACAGGACTTTAATCAGCCCCAGCATTTT	CASRGGQDFNQPQHF
TRBV7-6	-	TRBD2	TRBJ2-3	TGTGCCAGCAGCTTATCCCTAGCGGGGGGGCCTAAGGCAGATACGCAGTATTTT	CASSLSLAGGPKADTQYF
TRBV6-6	-	-	TRBJ2-1	TGTGCCAGCAGTTACTCGCAAAATGAGCAGTTCTTC	CASSYSQNEQFF